Shown below are 14 T cell receptor beta chains from a single sample sequenced in a study of identical twins. One entry per CDR3 protein, called by TCRdb with MiXCR from the 5' RACE reads. Among 1,800,000 or so distinct CDR3 sequences listed, roughly a third were seen once. Sequencing was performed on cord blood. These receptors all stem from a newborn girl in good health.

The rearrangement links TRBV5-1 to TRBJ1-1, with TRBD1 as a possible D gene (5 bases). The CDR3 loop spans 13 amino acids. Germline V lookup: CDR1 SGHRS, CDR2 YFSETQ. Trimming took 8 bases from V and 3 from J, leaving 14 bases between them. CDR3 protein: CASSREGHTEAFF. The DNA for the CDR3 is TGCGCCAGTAGCAGGGAAGGGCACACTGAAGCTTTCTTT.

The gene calls are TRBV7-8 and TRBJ1-5, with no clear D. The V end was cut by 5 bases, the J end by 2 bases, with 13 bases between. This CDR3 is 15 amino acids long. Germline V lookup: CDR1 SGHVS, CDR2 FQNEAQ. CDR3 in amino acids: CASSHEEGRNQPQHF. The CDR3 nucleotides read TGTGCCAGCAGCCACGAGGAGGGCCGCAATCAGCCCCAGCATTTT.

This clonotype was counted a few times. The chain links TRBV7-2 to TRBJ2-3, with 9 bases fitting TRBD1. Germline assignment: CDR1 SGHTA and CDR2 FQGNSA. This CDR3 has 15 residues. After removal of 4 bases from V and 7 bases from J, the junction contained 9 bases not matched to a gene. The CDR3, as DNA: TGTGCCAGCAGCTCGGACAGGGGACGGGGGAATACGCAGTATTTT. Residues: CASSSDRGRGNTQYF.

This clonotype appeared many times. This sequence joins TRBV29-1 and TRBJ2-1; D remains unclear. Per germline, CDR1 SQVTM and CDR2 ANQGSEA. The V end lost 5 bases, the J end lost 7 bases, and 9 bases lay between the germline ends. The CDR3 is 11 amino acids. CDR3 loop: CSVHQANEQFF. CDR3 nucleotides: TGCAGCGTTCACCAGGCTAATGAGCAGTTCTTC.

The J gene is TRBJ1-4, the V gene TRBV28; D is possibly TRBD1 (5 bases). Germline assignment: CDR1 MDHEN and CDR2 SYDVKM. V lost 4 bases to trimming and J lost 5 bases, with 14 bases between them. The CDR3 covers 15 residues. The DNA for the CDR3 is TGTGCCAGCAGTTGGATCAGGGTTCCGAATGAAAAACTGTTTTTT. Protein: CASSWIRVPNEKLFF.

J is TRBJ1-1 and V is TRBV11-2; D gene uncertain. The CDR3 extends over 12 amino acids. The V gene lost 5 bases and the J gene lost 4 bases, with 8 bases spanning the gap. CDR1 and CDR2 (germline): SGHAT, FQNNGV. The CDR3 DNA follows: TGTGCCAGCAGCCCCGCGGCCACTGAAGCTTTCTTT. It encodes CASSPAATEAFF.

The rearrangement uses TRBV5-1 and TRBJ2-1, with TRBD2 matching 12 bases. The CDR3 loop spans 19 amino acids. V lost 5 bases and J lost 0; bases outside the gene matches: 12. Per germline, CDR1 SGHRS and CDR2 YFSETQ. As DNA, the CDR3 is TGCGCCAGCAGGGGAATAGGACTAGCGGGGAAGAGCTCCTACAATGAGCAGTTCTTC. Its protein product is CASRGIGLAGKSSYNEQFF. Full variable domain (rest looked up from reference TRBV5-1 and TRBJ2-1): KAGVTQTPRYLIKTRGQQVTLSCSPISGHRSVSWYQQTPGQGLQFLFEYFSETQRNKGNFPGRFSGRQFSNSRSEMNVSTLELGDSALYLCASRGIGLAGKSSYNEQFFGPGTRLTVL.

This chain joins TRBV28 and TRBJ2-7; D call uncertain. V lost 0 bases to trimming and J lost 1 base, with 7 bases between them. The CDR3 contains 14 residues. The germline gives CDR1 MDHEN, CDR2 SYDVKM. In nucleotides, the CDR3 is TGTGCCAGCAGTTTATGGGGTGTTTCCTACGAGCAGTACTTC. Amino acid sequence: CASSLWGVSYEQYF.

This clonotype was observed a handful of times. Possible read error: a much larger clone is one base away. The rearrangement uses TRBV4-1 and TRBJ2-7, with TRBD2 matching over 8 bases. From germline, CDR1 is MGHRA and CDR2 YSYEKL. With 4 bases clipped from V and 7 bases from J, the junction kept 6 bases outside the gene matches. The CDR3 contains 13 residues. The CDR3 DNA follows: TGCGCCAGCAGCCGGACTAGCTACAATGAGCAGTACTTC. Amino acid sequence: CASSRTSYNEQYF.

This clonotype has more than one count but fewer than ten. This rearrangement joins TRBV3-1 to TRBJ2-5; tentatively, D is TRBD2 (5 bases). The CDR3 covers 14 residues. V was cut by 6 bases and J by 4 bases, with 15 bases left in between. The germline V gene encodes CDR1 LGHDT and CDR2 YNNKEL (reference sequence). The CDR3: CASRGLALGETQYF. CDR3 nucleotides: TGTGCCAGCAGAGGGCTAGCTCTCGGAGAGACCCAGTACTTC.

The chain recombines TRBV20-1 with TRBJ2-3; 10 positions agree with TRBD2. V shed 5 bases and J 5 bases; nucleotides not matched to a gene: 4. The CDR3 is 13 residues long. CDR1 and CDR2 (germline): DFQATT, SNEGSKA (reference sequence). The CDR3 DNA follows: TGCAGTGCTTTAGCGGGAGGCGGAGATACGCAGTATTTT. Residues: CSALAGGGDTQYF.

This clonotype has only a few counts. This rearrangement joins TRBV7-9 to TRBJ1-2; 10 bases are shared with TRBD1. Germline values: CDR1 SEHNR, CDR2 FQNEAQ (reference sequence). This CDR3 region has 16 residues. V lost 4 bases and J lost 6; bases outside the gene matches: 11. The CDR3: CASSSLEDRGWNGYTF. The DNA of the CDR3 is TGTGCCAGCAGCTCTTTAGAGGACAGGGGGTGGAATGGCTACACCTTC.

This clonotype came up a few times. This chain connects TRBV28 to TRBJ1-5, with 12 positions matching TRBD1. The CDR3 length is 14 residues. Germline V gene data show CDR1 as MDHEN and CDR2 as SYDVKM. V shed 6 bases and J 9 bases; nucleotides not matched to a gene: 6. The CDR3 here is CASSTGTGGLPQHF. CDR3 nucleotides: TGTGCCAGCAGCACCGGGACAGGGGGCTTGCCCCAGCATTTT.

The V and J genes are TRBV9 and TRBJ1-2; D is possibly TRBD1 (6 bases). CDR1 and CDR2 (germline): SGDLS, YYNGEE. V lost 4 bases, J lost 11 bases, and 21 bases lay in between. The CDR3 has 14 residues. The CDR3 nucleotides read TGTGCCAGCAGCCAAACAAGCCAAGGTGGACAGTACACCTTC. It encodes CASSQTSQGGQYTF.